This T cell receptor beta chain was recorded in a study of CD8 T cells in ankylosing spondylitis (TCRdb year 2017). For the wider study: The study profiled T cell receptor beta repertoires in healthy donors and ankylosing spondylitis patients to find disease-linked TCR variants. Samples of peripheral blood were taken, and for ankylosing spondylitis patients, synovial fluid was collected as well. In total, the full study cohort was made up of roughly 100 healthy donors and approximately 27 ankylosing spondylitis patients. Paper-wide results and their limitations: Some TCR beta motif variants had previously been reported in synovial fluid and blood of reactive arthritis patients, which suggested common disease-initiation mechanisms. In peripheral blood, the disease-linked clones were found at relatively low frequencies and had a CD8+ phenotype. A TCR beta motif made up of several highly homologous amino acid variants appeared to be characteristic of blood from ankylosing spondylitis patients. The disease-linked clones were reported as significantly enriched in matched synovial fluid samples from ankylosing spondylitis patients.

The germline V gene supplies CDR1 SGHTA and CDR2 FQGNSA. V loses 0 bases at its end and J loses 12 bases; junction bases beyond the gene matches: 9. The CDR3 numbers 15 residues from cysteine through phenylalanine. The sequence is cut down to CDR3 DNA, 45 bases in frame from base 1. This clonotype was picked up many times. No antigen is known for it. No base-level quality is on record; no much larger clone is a single base apart. This sample was sequenced with an Illumina HiSeq 2500. Quantitative 5'-RACE with molecular barcodes was the method used to prepare the TCR beta libraries. Regarding the original processing steps: A new computational method, built on a probabilistic model of VDJ rearrangement, was used to identify disease-linked TCR variants. Starting from the raw public reads, TCRdb applied fastp trimming at Q25, assembled clones with MiXCR and retained in-frame beta chains. Each entry merges the rows of one CDR3 protein and shows their most common DNA and genes. These V and J calls rely on TCRdb rather than the paper's analysis. In this sample the table shows fewer than 550,000 distinct CDR3 sequences, 5.3% of which occur a single time. The ten largest clonotypes hold roughly 3.2% of the sample.

What was sequenced was blood, either unsorted or a sorted T cell fraction (not recorded which). The chain is assembled from TRBV7-2 and TRBJ2-1; TRBD2 agrees with 9 junctional bases. This receptor was taken from a male donor with ankylosing spondylitis. The nucleotide sequence is TGTGCCAGCAGCTTAGCTGGCGGGAGGGCCGATCGGCAGTTCTTC. This encodes CASSLAGGRADRQFF.